This TCR beta chain was documented in a study of shared clonotypes between healthy human individuals. As defined, naive CD8 cells were CD45RO-negative and positively selected for CCR7, with terminally differentiated effector memory CD45RA+ cells excluded. Profiled with immunoSEQ multiplex PCR; TCRdb holds only in-frame clones, not every one. The sample includes millions of clones, around 93% seen only once; the top ten take 1.7%. There are 15 residues in the CDR3. Trimming pared 3 bases from V and 0 bases from J, leaving 14 bases between. CDR1 and CDR2 from the germline V gene are SQVTM and ANQGSEA. This clonotype originated in a man younger than 35 in good health. Some clones in this sample may be carry-over from other donors' samples. The chain recombines TRBV29-1 with TRBJ1-2; tentative D call: TRBD1 (6 bases). Material for sequencing was naive CD8+ T cells from PBMCs. CDR3: CSVEGLGATNYGYTF. CDR3 in DNA: TGCAGCGTTGAGGGATTGGGGGCCACTAACTATGGCTACACCTTC.